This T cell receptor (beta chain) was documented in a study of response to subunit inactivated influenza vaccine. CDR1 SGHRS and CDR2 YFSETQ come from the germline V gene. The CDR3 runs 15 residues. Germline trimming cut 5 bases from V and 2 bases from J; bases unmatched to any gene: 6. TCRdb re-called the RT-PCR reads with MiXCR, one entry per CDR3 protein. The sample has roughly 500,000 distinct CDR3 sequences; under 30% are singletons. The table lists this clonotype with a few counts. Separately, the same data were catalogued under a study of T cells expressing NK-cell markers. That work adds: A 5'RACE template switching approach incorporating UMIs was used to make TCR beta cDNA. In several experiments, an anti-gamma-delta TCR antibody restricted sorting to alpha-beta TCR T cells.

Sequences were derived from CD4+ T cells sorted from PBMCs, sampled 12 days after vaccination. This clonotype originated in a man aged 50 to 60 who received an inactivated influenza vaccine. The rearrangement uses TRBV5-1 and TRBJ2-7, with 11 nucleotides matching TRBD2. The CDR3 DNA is TGCGCCAGCAGTTCGACTAGCGGGGCTACCTACGAGCAGTACTTC. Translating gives CASSSTSGATYEQYF.